The 15 T cell receptor beta chains given below trace back to one sample, sequenced in a study of cytomegalovirus exposure and HLA in healthy donors. Primers for the PCR totalled 60 Vbeta and 13 Jbeta. The assay was immunoSEQ multiplex PCR, and TCRdb's table has in-frame clones only and misses some. The sample has about 120,000 clones, around 70% seen once. Input material: PBMCs. The origin of the receptors is a woman between 18 and 29 years old in good health and CMV-seronegative.

The gene calls are TRBV5-8 and TRBJ2-1; 9 bases match TRBD1. Germline trimming cut 3 bases from V and 4 bases from J; bases unmatched to any gene: 5. The CDR3 is 15 residues long. CDR1 and CDR2 from the germline V gene are SGHTS and YDEGEE. CDR3 sequence (DNA): TGTGCCAGCAGCTCCCGGGACAGGGTATACAATGAGCAGTTCTTC. Translation gives CASSSRDRVYNEQFF.

J is TRBJ1-5 and V is TRBV30; D is uncertain. V dropped 5 bases and J dropped 0 bases, with 8 bases sitting between them. The CDR3 loop spans 13 amino acids. Germline V gives CDR1 GTSNPN, CDR2 SVGIG (reference sequence). The CDR3 nucleotides are TGTGCCTGGGCATCAGTTAGCAATCAGCCCCAGCATTTT. Its protein product is CAWASVSNQPQHF.

The rearrangement links TRBV28 to TRBJ2-1, with D tentatively TRBD1 (5 bases). CDR1 and CDR2 (germline): MDHEN, SYDVKM. The V end was cut by 7 bases, the J end by 4 bases, with 17 bases between. CDR3 size: 15 residues. The CDR3 loop reads CASTPPRTLYNEQFF. The CDR3 DNA is TGTGCCAGCACCCCCCCAAGGACACTATACAATGAGCAGTTCTTC.

This clone has just one count. The chain has TRBV6-5 and TRBJ2-1, with D possibly TRBD1 on 6 matching bases. CDR1 MNHEY and CDR2 SVGAGI come from the germline V gene. V shed 7 bases and J shed 5 bases, with 15 bases lying between them. This CDR3 has 14 amino acids. CDR3 loop: CASTQGSLDNEQFF. The CDR3 bases are TGTGCCAGCACCCAGGGGTCCTTGGACAATGAGCAGTTCTTC.

The gene calls are TRBV5-1 and TRBJ2-3; TRBD2 might be the D (6 bases). CDR1 is SGHRS and CDR2 is YFSETQ in the germline V gene. Trimming took 0 bases from V and 3 from J, leaving 8 bases between them. This CDR3 region has 14 residues. CDR3 in DNA: TGCGCCAGCAGCTTGGGACGGGGGACAGATACGCAGTATTTT. It specifies CASSLGRGTDTQYF.

This clone was seen just once. This chain links TRBV30 with TRBJ2-1; D may be TRBD1 (6 bases). CDR1 and CDR2 from the germline V gene are GTSNPN and SVGIG (reference sequence). CDR3 length: 13 amino acids. The V gene lost 0 bases and the J gene lost 14 bases, with 17 bases spanning the gap. CDR3 region: CAWSVGYYRDEFF. DNA of the CDR3: TGTGCCTGGAGTGTAGGGTACTACAGGGATGAGTTCTTC.

V usage is TRBV10-3 and J usage is TRBJ1-6; 7 positions agree with TRBD1. Germline assignment: CDR1 ENHRY and CDR2 SYGVKD. The CDR3 runs 17 residues. J was trimmed by 4 bases and V by 6 bases; bases with no gene match: 12. Here the CDR3 reads CAISDDRALLYNSPLHF. The CDR3 DNA is TGTGCCATCAGCGATGACAGGGCCCTGCTATATAATTCACCCCTCCACTTT.

This clone was seen a handful of times. The chain is built from TRBV4-1 and TRBJ2-3, with TRBD1 matching 8 bases. Germline CDR1 is MGHRA and CDR2 is YSYEKL. The V segment lost 0 bases and the J segment 4 bases; nucleotides outside the gene matches: 3. This CDR3 is 15 amino acids long. CDR3 in DNA: TGCGCCAGCAGCCAAGAGGACAGGGAGGCAGATACGCAGTATTTT. It encodes CASSQEDREADTQYF.

The chain carries TRBV29-1 and TRBJ1-2, with no clear D. The ends were cut back, 2 bases at V and 6 bases at J, with 4 bases in the middle. The CDR3 has 10 amino acids. In germline, CDR1 is SQVTM, CDR2 ANQGSEA. In DNA form, the CDR3 reads TGCAGCGTTGAATCCGATGGCTACACCTTC. Protein: CSVESDGYTF.

The chain employs TRBV5-1 and TRBJ1-1, with a possible D match to TRBD1 (5 bases). This CDR3 is 16 amino acids long. The V gene's germline CDR1 is SGHRS and CDR2 YFSETQ. V lost 0 bases, J lost 2 bases, and 14 bases lay in between. CDR3 protein: CASSLETQADNTEAFF. In DNA form, the CDR3 reads TGCGCCAGCAGCTTGGAAACACAGGCAGATAACACTGAAGCTTTCTTT.

This sequence joins TRBV7-9 and TRBJ2-7; the match to TRBD1 covers 9 bases. The CDR3 covers 13 residues. CDR1 and CDR2 from the germline V gene are SEHNR and FQNEAQ (reference sequence). The J segment lost 6 bases and the V segment lost 6 bases, leaving 6 bases of the junction unmatched. The CDR3 nucleotides are TGTGCCAGCAGTCGGACAGGGGTTGGCGAGCAGTACTTC. It encodes CASSRTGVGEQYF.

This clone showed up just once. The chain joins TRBV13 to TRBJ1-2, with TRBD1 matching over 7 bases. J gave up 6 bases and V 5 bases, and 9 bases lay outside the gene matches. The CDR3 totals 14 residues. In germline, CDR1 is PRHDT, CDR2 FYEKMQ (reference sequence). The CDR3 loop is CASSGGTGEDGYTF. The DNA of the CDR3 is TGTGCCAGCAGCGGGGGAACAGGGGAGGATGGCTACACCTTC.

The chain couples TRBV30 to TRBJ2-3, with D perhaps matching TRBD2 (6 bases). Trimming removed 8 bases from V and 4 bases from J, with 22 bases in between. The V gene's germline CDR1 is GTSNPN and CDR2 SVGIG (reference sequence). The CDR3 consists of 15 residues. In nucleotides, the CDR3 is TGTGCCCTGGAGGGAAGGGACGTAACGGCAGATACGCAGTATTTT. Its translation: CALEGRDVTADTQYF. Complete variable domain (other parts from reference TRBV30 and TRBJ2-3): SQTIHQWPATLVQPVGSPLSLECTVEGTSNPNLYWYRQAAGRGLQLLFYSVGIGQISSEVPQNLSASRPQDRQFILSSKKLLLSDSGFYLCALEGRDVTADTQYFGPGTRLTVL.

The CDR3 here is CASSFSSRFSGNTIYF. The CDR3 bases are TGTGCCAGCAGCTTTAGTTCGCGGTTCTCTGGAAACACCATATATTTT. V is TRBV7-9 and J is TRBJ1-3, with D uncertain. Between the trimmed V and J ends, which lost 3 bases and 0 bases, there was a span of 12 bases. From germline, CDR1 is SEHNR and CDR2 FQNEAQ (reference sequence). The CDR3 has 16 amino acids.

The rearrangement links TRBV7-2 to TRBJ1-6; D is undetermined. CDR1 and CDR2 (germline): SGHTA, FQGNSA. V gave up 5 bases and J gave up 0 bases, with 8 bases separating them. The CDR3 consists of 15 residues. The CDR3 DNA follows: TGTGCCAGCAGCGCAGGAAGCTCCTATAATTCACCCCTCCACTTT. Encoded protein: CASSAGSSYNSPLHF. Together with reference TRBV7-2 and TRBJ1-6, the CDR3 gives the full variable domain: GAGVSQSPSNKVTEKGKDVELRCDPISGHTALYWYRQSLGQGLEFLIYFQGNSAPDKSGLPSDRFSAERTGGSVSTLTIQRTQQEDSAVYLCASSAGSSYNSPLHFGNGTRLTVT.